This is a list of T cell receptor beta chains from one sample in a study of blood T cell repertoires in COVID-19. TCRdb's table, derived via immunoSEQ multiplex PCR, lists solely in-frame clones and lacks some. The profile shows roughly 120,000 clones, 65% to 85% of them singletons. The material sequenced was peripheral blood. The receptors come from a man between 45 and 60 years old with acute or convalescent COVID-19. Both conserved end residues are part of each CDR3. Fields, in order: D gene, clone size, V gene, J gene, CDR3 protein, CDR3 DNA. The D gene is left open where the match is weak. A row's size may be missing; if present it is once, few, many or a size class.

d_call: NA
clone_size: NA
v_call: TRBV6-6
j_call: TRBJ2-2
cdr3_aa: CASSLGRVVAGELFF
cdr3_nt: TGTGCCAGCAGCCTGGGCAGGGTGGTTGCCGGGGAGCTGTTTTTT

d_call: TRBD1
clone_size: once
v_call: TRBV10-3
j_call: TRBJ1-5
cdr3_aa: CASGTGPRQPQHF
cdr3_nt: TGTGCCAGCGGGACAGGGCCTCGGCAGCCCCAGCATTTT

d_call: NA
clone_size: NA
v_call: TRBV28
j_call: TRBJ1-5
cdr3_aa: CASRSDRNNQPQHF
cdr3_nt: TGTGCCAGCAGGTCTGACAGAAACAATCAGCCCCAGCATTTT

d_call: TRBD2
clone_size: NA
v_call: TRBV20-1
j_call: TRBJ2-2
cdr3_aa: CSASLAGATGELFF
cdr3_nt: TGCAGTGCTAGTTTAGCGGGGGCAACCGGGGAGCTGTTTTTT

d_call: TRBD2
clone_size: NA
v_call: TRBV9
j_call: TRBJ2-3
cdr3_aa: CASSVSGADTDTQYF
cdr3_nt: TGTGCCAGCAGCGTCAGCGGGGCAGACACAGATACGCAGTATTTT

d_call: NA
clone_size: few
v_call: TRBV5-6
j_call: TRBJ2-7
cdr3_aa: CASSPDTSYEQYF
cdr3_nt: TGTGCCAGCAGCCCGGACACCTCCTACGAGCAGTACTTC

d_call: TRBD1
clone_size: NA
v_call: TRBV9
j_call: TRBJ1-5
cdr3_aa: CASSAGSETGTQPQHF
cdr3_nt: TGTGCCAGCAGCGCAGGGAGCGAGACAGGGACTCAGCCCCAGCATTTT

d_call: NA
clone_size: NA
v_call: TRBV6-1
j_call: TRBJ2-1
cdr3_aa: CASSETPLYNEQFF
cdr3_nt: TGTGCCAGCAGTGAAACTCCCCTCTACAATGAGCAGTTCTTC

d_call: NA
clone_size: once
v_call: TRBV6-5
j_call: TRBJ1-1
cdr3_aa: CASSYAGGRTEAFF
cdr3_nt: TGTGCCAGCAGTTACGCGGGGGGCCGGACTGAAGCTTTCTTT

d_call: TRBD1
clone_size: NA
v_call: TRBV19
j_call: TRBJ1-6
cdr3_aa: CASSPQDRDNSPLHF
cdr3_nt: TGTGCCAGTAGTCCCCAGGACAGGGATAATTCACCCCTCCACTTT

d_call: NA
clone_size: NA
v_call: TRBV11-2
j_call: TRBJ2-7
cdr3_aa: CASRRSQNNEQYF
cdr3_nt: TGTGCCAGCAGGCGCTCCCAAAATAACGAGCAGTACTTC

d_call: TRBD1
clone_size: NA
v_call: TRBV5-4
j_call: TRBJ1-4
cdr3_aa: CASSLRTGDEKLFF
cdr3_nt: TGTGCCAGCAGCCTCCGGACAGGGGATGAAAAACTGTTTTTT

d_call: TRBD1
clone_size: few
v_call: TRBV6-5
j_call: TRBJ2-7
cdr3_aa: CASSFGQGAGEQYF
cdr3_nt: TGTGCCAGCAGTTTTGGACAGGGGGCGGGCGAGCAGTACTTC